This passage covers 5 T cell receptor beta chains from one sample sequenced in a study of spatial heterogeneity in lung cancer. TCRdb ran MiXCR on the 5' RACE reads and lists one entry per CDR3 protein. Here the sample spans some 11,000 distinct CDR3 sequences, roughly a quarter being singletons. Time point specified: sample taken at primary tumor resection. Whole RNA obtained from tumor, nontumor lung or frozen PBMC underwent sequencing without sorting. Here the sequenced sample was PBMCs, taken at surgery. Receptor source: a female donor with early-stage non-small cell lung cancer.

This clonotype was seen ten or more times. The chain employs TRBV30 and TRBJ2-7; the D call may be TRBD1 or TRBD2 (5 bases each). Looked up from germline, CDR1 is GTSNPN and CDR2 is SVGIG (reference sequence). The CDR3 extends over 13 amino acids. Deletions cut 4 bases from V and 6 bases from J, with 16 bases between. This CDR3 is CAWIEGWTGEQYF. CDR3 DNA: TGTGCCTGGATCGAGGGGTGGACGGGCGAGCAGTACTTC.

The genes are TRBV27 and TRBJ2-1; TRBD2 matches at 11 bases. V shed 1 base, J shed 4 bases, and the junction held 9 bases outside the gene matches. This CDR3 has 18 residues. Per the germline V gene, CDR1 is MNHEY and CDR2 is SMNVEV (reference sequence). The CDR3 here is CASSLLLASGGIYNEQFF. In nucleotides, the CDR3 is TGTGCCAGCAGTTTATTGTTAGCTAGCGGGGGGATTTACAATGAGCAGTTCTTC.

This chain joins TRBV5-6 and TRBJ2-2; perhaps TRBD1 as D (6 bases). CDR1 and CDR2 from the germline V gene are SGHDT and YYEEEE. Trimming took off 6 bases at V and 2 bases at J, with 11 bases between the two ends. The length of the CDR3 is 14 residues. CDR3 sequence: CASKKGDNTGELFF. Here the CDR3 DNA reads TGTGCCAGCAAAAAGGGGGATAACACCGGGGAGCTGTTTTTT. Full variable domain (remainder filled in from reference TRBV5-6 and TRBJ2-2): DAGVTQSPTHLIKTRGQQVTLRCSPKSGHDTVSWYQQALGQGPQFIFQYYEEEERQRGNFPDRFSGHQFPNYSSELNVNALLLGDSALYLCASKKGDNTGELFFGEGSRLTVL.

This clonotype was counted many times. CDR3 loop: CASSPGLAFDGFF. Written as DNA, the CDR3 is TGTGCCAGCAGCCCGGGACTAGCGTTTGATGGGTTCTTC. The chain employs TRBV7-8 and TRBJ2-1, with 10 bases that match TRBD2. The CDR3 is made up of 13 amino acids. Trimming took 5 bases from V and 15 from J; bases not matched to a gene: 10. In germline, CDR1 is SGHVS, CDR2 FQNEAQ.

The chain recombines TRBV6-5 with TRBJ2-7, with 9 positions matching TRBD2. The V and J ends lost 7 bases and 6 bases, in that order; junction bases with no gene match: 10. CDR1 and CDR2 (germline): MNHEY, SVGAGI. The CDR3 runs to 14 residues. Here the CDR3 reads CASNRLAGSVEQYF. Written as DNA, the CDR3 is TGTGCCAGCAACCGGCTAGCGGGGAGCGTCGAGCAGTACTTC.